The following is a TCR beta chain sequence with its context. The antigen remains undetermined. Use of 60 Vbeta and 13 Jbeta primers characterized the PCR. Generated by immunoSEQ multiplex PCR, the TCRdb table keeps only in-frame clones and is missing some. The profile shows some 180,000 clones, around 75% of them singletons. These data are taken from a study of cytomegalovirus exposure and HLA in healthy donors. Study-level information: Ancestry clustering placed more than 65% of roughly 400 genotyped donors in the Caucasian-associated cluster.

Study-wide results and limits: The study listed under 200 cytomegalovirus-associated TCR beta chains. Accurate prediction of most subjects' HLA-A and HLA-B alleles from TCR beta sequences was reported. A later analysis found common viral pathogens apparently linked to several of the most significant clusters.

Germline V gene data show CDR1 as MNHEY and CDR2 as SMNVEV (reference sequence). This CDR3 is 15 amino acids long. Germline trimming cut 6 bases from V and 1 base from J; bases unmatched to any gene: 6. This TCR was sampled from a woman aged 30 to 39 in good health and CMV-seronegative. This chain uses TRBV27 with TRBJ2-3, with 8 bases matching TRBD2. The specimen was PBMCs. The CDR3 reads CASRTGTRRTDTQYF. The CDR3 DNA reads TGTGCCAGCAGGACGGGGACTAGACGCACAGATACGCAGTATTTT.